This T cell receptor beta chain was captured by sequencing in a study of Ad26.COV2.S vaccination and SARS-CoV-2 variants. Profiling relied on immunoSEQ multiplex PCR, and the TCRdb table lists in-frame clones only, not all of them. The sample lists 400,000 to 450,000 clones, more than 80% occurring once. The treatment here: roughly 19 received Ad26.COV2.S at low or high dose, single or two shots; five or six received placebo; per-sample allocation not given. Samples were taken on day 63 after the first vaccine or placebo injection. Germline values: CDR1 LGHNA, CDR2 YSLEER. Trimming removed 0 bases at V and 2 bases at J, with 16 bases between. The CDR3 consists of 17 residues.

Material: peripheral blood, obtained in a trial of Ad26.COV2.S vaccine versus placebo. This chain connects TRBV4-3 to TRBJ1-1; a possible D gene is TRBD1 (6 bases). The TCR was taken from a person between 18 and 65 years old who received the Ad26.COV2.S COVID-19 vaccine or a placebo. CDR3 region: CASSQDPHGQTNTEAFF. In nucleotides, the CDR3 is TGCGCCAGCAGCCAAGACCCCCATGGACAGACTAACACTGAAGCTTTCTTT.